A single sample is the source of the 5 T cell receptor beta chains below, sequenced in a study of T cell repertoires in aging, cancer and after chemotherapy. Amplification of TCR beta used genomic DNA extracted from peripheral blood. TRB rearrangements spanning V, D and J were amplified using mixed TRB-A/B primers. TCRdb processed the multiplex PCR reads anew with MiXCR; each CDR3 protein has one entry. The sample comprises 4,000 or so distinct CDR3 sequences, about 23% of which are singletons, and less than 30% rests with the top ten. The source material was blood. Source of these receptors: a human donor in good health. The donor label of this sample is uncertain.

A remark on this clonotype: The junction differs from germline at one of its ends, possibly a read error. In nucleotides, the CDR3 is TGTGCCAGTAGCGTTGGGCACAGGGACAATCAGCCCCAGCATTTT. Its translation: CASSVGHRDNQPQHF. The chain joins TRBV9 to TRBJ1-5; possible D gene TRBD1, 6 bases. The germline V gene encodes CDR1 SGDLS and CDR2 YYNGEE. The CDR3 length is 15 residues.

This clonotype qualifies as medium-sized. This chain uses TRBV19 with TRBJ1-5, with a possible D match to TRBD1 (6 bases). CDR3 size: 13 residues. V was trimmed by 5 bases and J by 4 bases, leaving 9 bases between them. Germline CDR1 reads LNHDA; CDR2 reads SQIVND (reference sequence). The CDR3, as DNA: TGTGCCAGTAGTTCACAGGGAAATCAGCCCCAGCATTTT. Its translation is CASSSQGNQPQHF.

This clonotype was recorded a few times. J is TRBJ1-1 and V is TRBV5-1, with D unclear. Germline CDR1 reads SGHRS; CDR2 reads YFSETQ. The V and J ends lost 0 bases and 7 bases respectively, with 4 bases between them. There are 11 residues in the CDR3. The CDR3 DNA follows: TGCGCCAGCAGCTTGGAACGTGAAGCTTTCTTT. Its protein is CASSLEREAFF.

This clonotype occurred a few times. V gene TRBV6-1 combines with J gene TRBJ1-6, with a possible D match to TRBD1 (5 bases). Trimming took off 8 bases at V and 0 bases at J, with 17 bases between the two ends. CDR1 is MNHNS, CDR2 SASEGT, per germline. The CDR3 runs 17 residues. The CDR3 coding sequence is TGTGCCAGCCGGAGGACCTTCCAGGGCTCCTATAATTCACCCCTCCACTTT. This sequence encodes CASRRTFQGSYNSPLHF.

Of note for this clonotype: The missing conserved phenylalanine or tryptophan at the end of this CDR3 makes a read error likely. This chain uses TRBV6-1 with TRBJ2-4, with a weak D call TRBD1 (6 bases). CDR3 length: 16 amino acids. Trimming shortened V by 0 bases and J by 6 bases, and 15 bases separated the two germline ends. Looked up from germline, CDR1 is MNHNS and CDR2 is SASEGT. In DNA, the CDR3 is TGTGCCAGCAGTGAAGCCCAGGGGCATCTTAGAAACATTCAGTACCTC. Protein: CASSEAQGHLRNIQYL.